The 5 T cell receptor beta chains below come from one sample, sequenced in a study of cytomegalovirus exposure and HLA in healthy donors. The table came from immunoSEQ multiplex PCR; TCRdb's copy has only in-frame clones and leaves some out. The table records about 340,000 clones, roughly 89% of them present only once. The specimen sequenced was PBMCs. Source of these receptors: a woman under 30 in good health and CMV-seronegative.

This clone is a singleton in its sample. V and J are TRBV6-5 and TRBJ2-5; D gene unclear. Trimming stripped 0 bases from V and 2 bases from J, with 7 bases between. Germline V CDR1 and CDR2: MNHEY, SVGAGI. The CDR3 covers 14 residues. The CDR3 loop reads CASSYSSYQETQYF. The DNA for the CDR3 is TGTGCCAGCAGTTACTCATCGTATCAAGAGACCCAGTACTTC.

This clone came up a few times. The chain combines TRBV5-1 with TRBJ1-1, with a tentative D call TRBD1 (6 bases). V was trimmed by 4 bases and J by 5 bases, leaving 15 bases between them. From germline, CDR1 is SGHRS and CDR2 YFSETQ. This CDR3 spans 14 amino acids. The CDR3 DNA sequence: TGCGCCAGCAGCGAATTACAGGGAAGGACTGAAGCTTTCTTT. Its translation is CASSELQGRTEAFF.

The chain joins TRBV27 to TRBJ1-2; 7 positions agree with TRBD1. The CDR3 sequence is 13 residues long. Germline trimming cut 6 bases from V and 8 bases from J; bases unmatched to any gene: 9. The V gene's germline CDR1 is MNHEY and CDR2 SMNVEV (reference sequence). The CDR3 region is CASREQGLGGYTF. CDR3 DNA sequence: TGTGCCAGCAGAGAACAGGGGCTTGGGGGCTACACCTTC.

The V gene is TRBV9, the J gene TRBJ1-5, with D uncertain. The CDR3 has 13 residues. V was pared by 4 bases and J by 0 bases, with 5 bases between. Germline V gives CDR1 SGDLS, CDR2 YYNGEE. The CDR3 DNA is TGTGCCAGCAGCCCCTATAGCAATCAGCCCCAGCATTTT. Translation: CASSPYSNQPQHF.

This clone turned up a few times. The chain has TRBV12-5 and TRBJ1-2; D uncertain. Germline V gene data show CDR1 as LGHNT and CDR2 as FRNRAP. V dropped 5 bases and J dropped 8 bases, with 12 bases sitting between them. The CDR3 contains 12 residues. The CDR3: CASGPDSRGYTF. CDR3 nucleotide sequence: TGTGCTAGTGGTCCCGACTCAAGGGGCTACACCTTC.